The next 5 T cell receptor beta chains were all read from a single sample in a study of regulatory T cells in long-lasting Graves disease. Time point reported: newly diagnosed GD, antithyroid drugs for less than 3 months. The TCR library was made from RNA that had been extracted from PBMCs in TRIzol. Combining iRepertoire HTBI primers with Arm-PCR of CDR3 regions, the authors built TCR beta libraries. TCRdb passed the multiplex PCR reads through MiXCR, listing each CDR3 protein once. There are 350,000 to 500,000 distinct CDR3 sequences in the sample; around 15% occur only once, and approximately 17% lies in the top ten. These same data were also listed under a study on T cells in Graves' hyperthyroidism and ophthalmopathy.

Material: peripheral blood mononuclear cells (PBMCs), obtained at new diagnosis, from a patient treated with antithyroid drugs. The receptor set was obtained from a woman aged 45-65 years with Graves disease.

In its sample, this clonotype was seen many times. The chain couples TRBV30 to TRBJ2-2; D is undetermined. CDR3 length equals 12 residues. Trimming took 1 base from V and 6 from J, leaving 6 bases between them. Germline V CDR1 and CDR2: GTSNPN, SVGIG (reference sequence). The CDR3 DNA reads TGTGCCTGGAGTGGTCTTCCCGGGGAGCTGTTTTTT. Its protein product is CAWSGLPGELFF.

The rearrangement joins TRBV5-1 to TRBJ2-7, with 10 nucleotides matching TRBD2. The CDR3 has 12 residues. The V and J ends lost 6 bases and 5 bases, in that order; junction bases with no gene match: 2. Germline-derived CDR1 and CDR2 are SGHRS and YFSETQ. CDR3: CASKGLADEQYF. In DNA, the CDR3 is TGCGCCAGCAAAGGACTAGCGGACGAGCAGTACTTC.

This clonotype was seen only a few times. The V call is TRBV3-1, the J call TRBJ2-7, with no clear D. The CDR3 spans 12 residues. Germline V gene lookup returns CDR1 LGHDT and CDR2 YNNKEL (reference sequence). V was clipped by 0 bases and J by 5 bases, with 5 bases between them. The CDR3 sequence: CASSQDSHEQYF. DNA for the CDR3: TGTGCCAGCAGCCAAGATTCCCACGAGCAGTACTTC.

The gene calls are TRBV19 and TRBJ1-1; possibly TRBD1 for D (5 bases). V lost 10 bases to trimming and J lost 11 bases, with 17 bases between them. Germline CDR1 and CDR2: LNHDA and SQIVND (reference sequence). This CDR3 has 11 amino acids. CDR3: CATQHRFLAFF. The CDR3 DNA is TGTGCCACCCAGCACAGGTTTCTGGCTTTCTTT.

Many counts were recorded for this clonotype. The rearrangement links TRBV11-2 to TRBJ2-1, with 10 bases identical to TRBD1. V shed 5 bases, J shed 6 bases, and the junction held 10 bases outside the gene matches. The CDR3 length is 16 residues. Germline V gene sequence: CDR1 SGHAT, CDR2 FQNNGV. The CDR3 coding sequence is TGTGCCAGCAGCCGGCCCCGGGACAGGGGAGGCAATGAGCAGTTCTTC. Protein sequence: CASSRPRDRGGNEQFF.